The source of this T cell receptor beta chain is a study of T cell responses to AZD1222 COVID-19 vaccine. Study-wide points: Donors, mostly white British, included more females; clonal diversity was possibly underestimated. Recipients of two AZD1222 doses showed rising Spike-specific TCR breadth and depth. It was only five to seven AZD1222 recipients who were seropositive at baseline. Spike as a whole was targeted by vaccine-associated CD4 TCRs, dominant at 160-218 and 743-854.

A word on this clone: The antigen remains undetermined.

Measured with immunoSEQ multiplex PCR; TCRdb has only the in-frame clones, and not every one. This sample has some 69,000 clones, with roughly 83% found just once. V was cut by 1 base and J by 4 bases, with 4 bases left in between. The CDR3 is 12 residues long. The germline V gene encodes CDR1 MGHRA and CDR2 YSYEKL. The TCR comes from an adult who received the AZD1222 COVID-19 vaccine. The material sequenced was peripheral blood, taken 28 days after the second AZD1222 dose. The chain recombines TRBV4-1 with TRBJ1-1; no firm D call. In nucleotides, the CDR3 is TGCGCCAGCAGCCAAGTTGCCACTGAAGCTTTCTTT. Its protein product is CASSQVATEAFF.